A selection of T cell receptor beta chains follows, all from one sample in a study of shared clonotypes between healthy human individuals. TCRdb keeps only in-frame clones here, not all; method: immunoSEQ multiplex PCR. The sample contains millions of clones, approximately 94% of which appear only once. The sequenced sample was naive CD4+ T cells sorted from blood. The receptors derive from a young man in good health. The CDR3 runs from the conserved cysteine through the conserved F or W. A D gene is named only where the DNA matches it firmly. A clone size is listed for some rows: how often the clone was seen (once, few, many), or a class if it is expanded.

18,TRBV21-1,-,-,TRBJ1-2,TGTGCCAGCAGCTGGCTGGAATTGGCAGGGGGCGCTATCTATGGCTACACCTTC,CASSWLELAGGAIYGYTF
15,TRBV6-5,TRBD2,-,TRBJ2-7,TGTGCCAGCAGTACGAGCGGGAGGGCCCCCTACGAGCAGTACTTC,CASSTSGRAPYEQYF
14,TRBV7-6,TRBD1,-,TRBJ2-7,TGTGCCAGCAGCTACACAGGGGAAACCTACGAGCAGTACTTC,CASSYTGETYEQYF
12,TRBV6-1,-,-,TRBJ2-7,TGTGCCAGCAGTAGAACAGGGCTCGAGCAGTACTTC,CASSRTGLEQYF
11,TRBV11-2,-,once,TRBJ1-1,TGTGCCAGCAGCTTACAGGGCGAAGCTTTCTTT,CASSLQGEAFF
13,TRBV2,-,-,TRBJ2-1,TGTGCCAGCAGTCCCGGGAGTCACAATGAGCAGTTCTTC,CASSPGSHNEQFF
14,TRBV19,TRBD1,few,TRBJ1-2,TGTGCCAGTAGCGAAACCAGACAGGGTGAAGGCTACACCTTC,CASSETRQGEGYTF
14,TRBV5-4,-,few,TRBJ1-6,TGTGCCAGCAGCTTGCCGACAGTAAATTCACCCCTCCACTTT,CASSLPTVNSPLHF
15,TRBV29-1,TRBD2,-,TRBJ2-1,TGCAGCGTTGAAGAAGGGAGGGGCTCTTACAATGAGCAGTTCTTC,CSVEEGRGSYNEQFF
14,TRBV6-5,-,-,TRBJ1-5,TGTGCCAGCAGCAGTGGGGTCGGTGTTCAGCCCCAGCATTTT,CASSSGVGVQPQHF
15,TRBV6-6,-,-,TRBJ2-5,TGTGCCAGCAGTTACGAGGGATGGGAACAAGAGACCCAGTACTTC,CASSYEGWEQETQYF
15,TRBV2,TRBD1,-,TRBJ2-5,TGTGCCAGCAGTGAAATGGGCAGGGGGCAAGAGACCCAGTACTTC,CASSEMGRGQETQYF
18,TRBV7-2,TRBD2,-,TRBJ2-1,TGTGCCAGCAGCAAACTAGCGGGAGGCCCCCGTTCCTACAATGAGCAGTTCTTC,CASSKLAGGPRSYNEQFF
12,TRBV10-2,-,-,TRBJ1-6,TGCGCCAGCAGGCTGGAAAATTCACCCCTCCACTTT,CASRLENSPLHF
13,TRBV10-3,-,-,TRBJ1-6,TGTGCCATCAGCGGGACGGAAAATTCACCCCTCCACTTT,CAISGTENSPLHF
15,TRBV28,TRBD1,-,TRBJ2-1,TGTGCCAGCAGGCCCTCCGGGACAGGGGGCGGAGAGCAGTTCTTC,CASRPSGTGGGEQFF
15,TRBV27,-,-,TRBJ2-7,TGTGCCAGCAGTTTATTGGGTCAGGGGTGGAACGAGCAGTACTTC,CASSLLGQGWNEQYF
13,TRBV11-2,-,-,TRBJ1-5,TGTGCCAGCAGCTTTTATAGCAATCAGCCCCAGCATTTT,CASSFYSNQPQHF
13,TRBV5-1,-,-,TRBJ1-1,TGCGCCAGCAGTCATGCAATGAACACTGAGGCTTTCTTT,CASSHAMNTEAFF
12,TRBV5-1,TRBD2,-,TRBJ2-5,TGCGCCAGCAGCTCCATTCGGGGGGCCCAGTACTTC,CASSSIRGAQYF
14,TRBV6-5,TRBD1,-,TRBJ1-1,TGTGCCAGCAGTACCGGACAGGGGTTTACTGAAGCTTTCTTT,CASSTGQGFTEAFF